Following are 12 T cell receptor beta chains from one sample sequenced in a study of early T cells in non-severe SARS-CoV-2 infection. TCRdb reprocessed the 5' RACE reads via MiXCR and lists one record per CDR3 protein. The table has approximately 35,000 distinct CDR3 sequences, approximately 7% seen once; the top ten hold 4% to 4.5%. The sample consisted of whole blood. The receptors derive from an adult who was a healthcare worker with PCR-confirmed SARS-CoV-2 infection or an uninfected control (not recorded which).

This clonotype has at least ten counts. CDR3 loop: CSARSDLGETQYF. The CDR3 DNA sequence: TGCAGTGCTAGAAGTGACCTTGGGGAGACCCAGTACTTC. The chain employs TRBV20-1 and TRBJ2-5; D is undetermined. V was pared by 2 bases and J by 5 bases, with 12 bases between. Germline CDR1 DFQATT, CDR2 SNEGSKA (reference sequence). The CDR3 is 13 residues long.

This clonotype came up a few times. This rearrangement joins TRBV27 to TRBJ2-7, with TRBD1 matching over 12 bases. Germline assignment: CDR1 MNHEY and CDR2 SMNVEV (reference sequence). V dropped 4 bases and J dropped 7; count of bases not matched to a gene: 8. The CDR3 has 15 amino acids. CDR3 residues: CASSSRDRGPREQYF. The CDR3 coding sequence is TGTGCCAGCAGTTCGCGGGACAGGGGGCCGAGGGAGCAGTACTTC.

CDR3 nucleotides: TGTGCCAGCACCCGACCGCTGGGGACAAGGAAAGAGACCCAGTACTTC. Translation: CASTRPLGTRKETQYF. The chain carries TRBV27 and TRBJ2-5; TRBD1 might be the D (6 bases). In germline, CDR1 is MNHEY, CDR2 SMNVEV (reference sequence). Trimming took off 7 bases at V and 3 bases at J, with 21 bases between the two ends. This CDR3 spans 16 amino acids.

With respect to this clonotype: The junction departs from the called germline gene at one end, perhaps through a read error. This sequence joins TRBV12-3 or TRBV12-4 and TRBJ2-7; TRBD2 agrees at 11 bases. The length of the CDR3 is 13 residues. Here the CDR3 reads CASTLVAGGPLDF. DNA for the CDR3: TGTGCCAGCACCCTCGTAGCGGGAGGGCCTTTGGACTTC.

This clonotype came up many times. The V call is TRBV4-1, the J call TRBJ2-7, with D perhaps matching TRBD1 (5 bases). In germline, CDR1 is MGHRA, CDR2 YSYEKL. The CDR3 runs 15 residues. Deletions cut 6 bases from V and 6 bases from J, with 21 bases between. The DNA for the CDR3 is TGCGCCAGCAGGCTGAGTCCGTTAGGGGCGTCCGAGCAGTACTTC. This gives the protein CASRLSPLGASEQYF.

About this clonotype itself: A much larger clone sits a single nucleotide away, making a read error possible. This chain links TRBV27 with TRBJ2-7; D is ambiguous. V shed 5 bases and J shed 5 bases, with 10 bases lying between them. The CDR3 has 12 amino acids. Germline V lookup: CDR1 MNHEY, CDR2 SMNVEV (reference sequence). The CDR3 bases are TGTGCCAGCAGTCCTCGCTCGGACGAGCAGTACTTC. This translates into CASSPRSDEQYF.

This clonotype has a count of ten or more. The chain has TRBV27 and TRBJ2-5, with unresolved D. Germline V CDR1 and CDR2: MNHEY, SMNVEV (reference sequence). Between the trimmed V and J ends, which lost 0 bases and 5 bases, there was a span of 4 bases. The CDR3 runs 12 residues. The chain's CDR3 is CASSLSGETQYF. The DNA of the CDR3 is TGTGCCAGCAGTTTATCGGGGGAGACCCAGTACTTC.

As for this clonotype: Here the CDR3 omits its conserved ending phenylalanine or tryptophan, so a read error is the likely source. V and J are TRBV18 and TRBJ2-2; no reliable D call. The V gene lost 4 bases and the J gene lost 5 bases, with 11 bases spanning the gap. This CDR3 region has 14 residues. The germline V gene encodes CDR1 KGHSH and CDR2 LQKENI. CDR3 DNA: TGTGCCAGCTCACTTCAAAGGTTTACCGGGGAGCTGTTTCTT. Translated: CASSLQRFTGELFL.

In its sample, this clonotype was seen a few times. The rearrangement uses TRBV11-3 and TRBJ2-1; 9 nucleotides agree with TRBD1. Per germline, CDR1 SGHNT and CDR2 YENEEA. V was clipped by 5 bases and J by 8 bases; unmatched bases: 16. This CDR3 region has 17 residues. The chain's CDR3 is CASSLGVQGAGYDEQFF. In DNA, the CDR3 is TGTGCCAGCAGCCTAGGAGTACAGGGGGCAGGTTACGATGAGCAGTTCTTC.

In this sample, this clonotype turned up many times. V is TRBV11-1 and J is TRBJ2-7; a possible D gene is TRBD1 (5 bases). Trimming stripped 5 bases from V and 4 bases from J, with 12 bases between. CDR1 is SGHAT and CDR2 is FQDESV in the germline V gene (reference sequence). The CDR3 totals 13 residues. This chain's CDR3 is CASSVPSGYEQYF. The CDR3 region has the DNA TGTGCCAGCAGCGTCCCATCAGGGTACGAGCAGTACTTC.

At least ten counts were recorded for this clonotype. The chain uses TRBV6-1 and TRBJ2-7; 10 bases match TRBD2. From germline, CDR1 is MNHNS and CDR2 SASEGT. The CDR3 contains 15 residues. Unmatched junction bases numbered 5, after V lost 1 base and J lost 5 bases. The CDR3 sequence: CASSEESLAGDEQYF. The CDR3 bases are TGTGCCAGCAGTGAAGAGAGCCTAGCGGGAGACGAGCAGTACTTC.

At least ten counts were recorded for this clonotype. The genes are TRBV29-1 and TRBJ1-5; 9 bases are a match to TRBD1. The CDR3 runs 15 residues. The junction had 10 bases not matched to a gene; V was cut back by 6 bases and J by 4 bases. Germline CDR1 reads SQVTM; CDR2 reads ANQGSEA. The CDR3 here is CSVGMGTGRNQPQHF. The CDR3 region has the DNA TGCAGCGTGGGGATGGGGACAGGGAGAAATCAGCCCCAGCATTTT.